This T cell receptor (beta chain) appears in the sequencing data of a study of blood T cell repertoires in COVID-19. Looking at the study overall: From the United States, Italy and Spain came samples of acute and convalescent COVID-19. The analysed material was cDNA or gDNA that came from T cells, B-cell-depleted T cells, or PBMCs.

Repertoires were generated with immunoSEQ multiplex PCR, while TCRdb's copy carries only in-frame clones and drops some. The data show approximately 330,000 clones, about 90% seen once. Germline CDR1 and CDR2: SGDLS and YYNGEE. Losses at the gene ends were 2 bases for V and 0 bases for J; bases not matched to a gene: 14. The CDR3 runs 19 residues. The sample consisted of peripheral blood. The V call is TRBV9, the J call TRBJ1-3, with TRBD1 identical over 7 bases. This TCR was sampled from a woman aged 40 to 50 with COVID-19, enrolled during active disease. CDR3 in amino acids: CASSVLQGQQLDSGNTIYF. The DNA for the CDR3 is TGTGCCAGCAGCGTTCTTCAGGGACAGCAGCTAGACTCTGGAAACACCATATATTTT.